The text below deals with one T cell receptor (beta chain). Germline CDR1 LNHDA, CDR2 SQIVND (reference sequence). The CDR3 totals 14 residues. The V gene lost 6 bases and the J gene lost 3 bases, with 12 bases spanning the gap. Per the study methods: Estimated nucleated cell counts came from reference gene primer amplification. The data were produced by immunoSEQ multiplex PCR, yet TCRdb's version contains in-frame clones alone and is incomplete. V and J calls and clone size follow that table, whereas D and trimming were derived from the DNA. This repertoire shows about 270,000 clones, about 89% found once; its top ten account for roughly 8.5%. The sample originates from a study of blood T cell repertoires in COVID-19.

The V gene is TRBV19, the J gene TRBJ2-1; tentatively, D is TRBD2 (6 bases). The source of this sequence is a man in his forties with active or convalescent COVID-19. Sequences were obtained from peripheral blood. The CDR3 sequence is CASSLGTRYNEQFF. DNA for the CDR3: TGTGCCAGTAGCCTCGGGACTCGCTACAATGAGCAGTTCTTC.